This T cell receptor (beta chain) was recovered during a study of cytomegalovirus exposure and HLA in healthy donors. Findings of the study overall: HLA allele associations emerged for roughly 17,000 TCR beta sequences in a later analysis, at 0.05 false discovery rate.

The study ran its PCR with 60 Vbeta and 13 Jbeta primers. Some clones are missing from TCRdb's copy, which holds only in-frame ones; the method was immunoSEQ multiplex PCR. This table has approximately 69,000 clones, roughly three quarters appearing once. The germline V gene encodes CDR1 MNHEY and CDR2 SVGAGI. V was trimmed by 2 bases and J by 2 bases, leaving 11 bases between them. The CDR3 consists of 15 residues. To note about this clone: Its matching antigen is unknown.

The receptor comes from a man aged 18-30 years in good health and CMV-seronegative. V is TRBV6-5 and J is TRBJ2-3, with D possibly being TRBD2 (7 bases). Sample: PBMCs. The CDR3 DNA is TGTGCCAGCAGTTACGCGGGGGCCATCACAGATACGCAGTATTTT. This codes for CASSYAGAITDTQYF.